These 7 T cell receptor beta chains were sequenced from one sample in a study of blood T cell repertoires in COVID-19. Here immunoSEQ multiplex PCR was the method, and the copy in TCRdb shows in-frame clones only, minus some. The sample includes hundreds of thousands of clones, about 87% of them seen just once. Sequenced: peripheral blood. The source of these receptors is a human donor in a cohort sampled during active COVID-19.

CDR3 region: CASSGGTDYNSPLHF. The CDR3 DNA reads as TGTGCCAGCAGCGGAGGGACTGACTATAATTCACCCCTCCACTTT. V is TRBV11-2 and J is TRBJ1-6; D perhaps matches TRBD1 (5 bases). CDR1 and CDR2 (germline): SGHAT, FQNNGV. There are 15 residues in the CDR3. The ends were cut back, 5 bases at V and 3 bases at J, with 11 bases in the middle.

V is TRBV5-5 and J is TRBJ2-5; possible D gene TRBD2, 6 bases. Germline CDR1 reads SGHKS; CDR2 reads YYEKEE (reference sequence). The V end was cut by 4 bases, the J end by 4 bases, with 14 bases between. The CDR3 has 14 amino acids. This chain's CDR3 is CASSRDFAGETQYF. For the CDR3, the DNA is TGTGCCAGCAGCCGGGACTTCGCGGGAGAGACCCAGTACTTC.

The chain carries TRBV18 and TRBJ1-3, with D maybe TRBD1 (5 bases). CDR1 KGHSH and CDR2 LQKENI come from the germline V gene. The V end lost 5 bases, the J end lost 4 bases, and 15 bases lay between the germline ends. CDR3 length: 15 residues. The CDR3 nucleotides are TGTGCCAGCTCAGCATTCGGACAAGCAGGAAACACCATATATTTT. Translated, it gives CASSAFGQAGNTIYF.

This clone was observed a single time. This chain joins TRBV11-2 and TRBJ1-2, with 9 nucleotides matching TRBD1. J was trimmed by 7 bases and V by 5 bases; bases with no gene match: 5. This CDR3 region has 13 residues. The germline V gene encodes CDR1 SGHAT and CDR2 FQNNGV. The CDR3 here is CASSPRQGGGYTF. For the CDR3, the DNA is TGTGCCAGCAGCCCCAGACAGGGGGGTGGCTACACCTTC.

V gene TRBV7-2 combines with J gene TRBJ2-7; 13 nucleotides match TRBD2. Germline trimming cut 5 bases from V and 9 bases from J; bases unmatched to any gene: 1. This CDR3 is built from 12 residues. Germline CDR1 is SGHTA and CDR2 is FQGNSA. The CDR3 here is CASSGLAGVQYF. CDR3 DNA sequence: TGTGCCAGCAGCGGACTAGCGGGGGTGCAGTACTTC. Together with reference TRBV7-2 and TRBJ2-7, the CDR3 gives the full variable domain: GAGVSQSPSNKVTEKGKDVELRCDPISGHTALYWYRQSLGQGLEFLIYFQGNSAPDKSGLPSDRFSAERTGGSVSTLTIQRTQQEDSAVYLCASSGLAGVQYFGPGTRLTVT.

The chain uses TRBV27 and TRBJ2-1; 7 bases agree with TRBD1. The CDR3 contains 16 residues. V dropped 5 bases and J dropped 4; count of bases not matched to a gene: 11. Germline CDR1 reads MNHEY; CDR2 reads SMNVEV (reference sequence). The CDR3 coding sequence is TGTGCCAGCAGTCCCGACAGGGTAAGGTTGTACAATGAGCAGTTCTTC. This encodes CASSPDRVRLYNEQFF.

The V call is TRBV28, the J call TRBJ2-7; D gene unclear. V was clipped by 10 bases and J by 12 bases, with 19 bases between them. The CDR3 is made up of 11 amino acids. The germline CDR1 and CDR2 sequences are MDHEN and SYDVKM. The CDR3 DNA reads as TGTGCCACCCGAAGAGGATTCTTCTTGTACTTC. Encoded protein: CATRRGFFLYF.